This TCR beta chain originates from a study of cytomegalovirus exposure and HLA in healthy donors. Study results and caveats: In a later analysis, HLA-associated beta chains showed higher expansion and lower generation probabilities than comparable chains. Most of the TCR beta V segments (in an earlier analysis) were productive either about 87% or about 30% of the time.

The CDR3 is made up of 14 amino acids. Germline V lookup: CDR1 MNHEY, CDR2 SMNVEV (reference sequence). Trimming removed 2 bases from V and 7 bases from J, with 12 bases in between. About this clone: Its antigen is unidentified.

The PCR was carried out with 60 Vbeta primers and 13 Jbeta primers. The protocol was immunoSEQ multiplex PCR, while the TCRdb copy is restricted to in-frame clones and leaves out a portion. The sample lists around 160,000 clones, over 60% occurring once. This chain connects TRBV27 to TRBJ1-5; D perhaps matches TRBD1 (6 bases). This TCR derives from a man aged 35 to 55 in good health and CMV-seropositive. Sequencing input: PBMCs. The CDR3 region is CASSLVYRDQPQHF. CDR3 sequence (DNA): TGTGCCAGCAGTTTAGTCTACAGGGACCAGCCCCAGCATTTT.